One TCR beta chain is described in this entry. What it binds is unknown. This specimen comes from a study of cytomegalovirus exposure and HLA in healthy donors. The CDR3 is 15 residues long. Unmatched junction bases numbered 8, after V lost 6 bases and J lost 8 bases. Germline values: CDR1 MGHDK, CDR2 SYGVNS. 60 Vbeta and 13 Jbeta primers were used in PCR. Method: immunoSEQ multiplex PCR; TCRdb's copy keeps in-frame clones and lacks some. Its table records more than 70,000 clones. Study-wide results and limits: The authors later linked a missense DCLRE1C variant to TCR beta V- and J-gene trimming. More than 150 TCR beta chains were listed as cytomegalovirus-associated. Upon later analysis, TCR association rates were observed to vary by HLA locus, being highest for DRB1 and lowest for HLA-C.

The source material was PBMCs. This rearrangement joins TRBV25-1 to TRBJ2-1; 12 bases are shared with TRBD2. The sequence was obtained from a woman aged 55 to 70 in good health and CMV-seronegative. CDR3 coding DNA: TGTGCCAGCAGGGCCTCGGGACTAGCGGGCCATGAGCAGTTCTTC. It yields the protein CASRASGLAGHEQFF.